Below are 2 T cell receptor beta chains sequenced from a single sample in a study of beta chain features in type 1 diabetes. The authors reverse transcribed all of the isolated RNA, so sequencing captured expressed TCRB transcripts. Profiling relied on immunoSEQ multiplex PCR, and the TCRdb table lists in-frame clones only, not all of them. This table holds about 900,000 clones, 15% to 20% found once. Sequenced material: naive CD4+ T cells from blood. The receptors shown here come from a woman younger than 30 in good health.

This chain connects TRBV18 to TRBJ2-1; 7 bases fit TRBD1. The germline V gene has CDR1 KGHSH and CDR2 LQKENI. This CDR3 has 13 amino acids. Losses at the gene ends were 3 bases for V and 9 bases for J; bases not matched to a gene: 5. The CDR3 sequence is CASSPLQGSEQFF. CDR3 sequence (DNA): TGTGCCAGCTCACCTTTACAGGGGAGTGAGCAGTTCTTC.

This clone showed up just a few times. The CDR3 spells CASSLVYQGRGLLGANVLTF. DNA for the CDR3: TGCGCCAGCAGCTTGGTATATCAAGGCAGGGGGCTTCTTGGGGCCAACGTCCTGACTTTC. The rearrangement uses TRBV5-1 and TRBJ2-6; 8 bases map to TRBD1. The trim removed 0 bases at V and 3 bases at J, leaving 14 bases unmatched. The CDR3 runs to 20 residues. Germline CDR1 and CDR2: SGHRS and YFSETQ.